This T cell receptor (beta chain) was sequenced in a study of blood T cell repertoires in COVID-19. Whole-study context: T cells, B-cell-depleted T cells, or PBMCs provided the cDNA or gDNA that served as material.

Method: immunoSEQ multiplex PCR; TCRdb's copy keeps in-frame clones and lacks some. The sample shows roughly 240,000 clones, 90% of them seen only once. Participants' own reports of clinical history determined their cohort assignment. Participants classified as exposed had met a COVID-19 case within 2 weeks before study entry. The length of the CDR3 is 15 residues. Germline V gene lookup returns CDR1 LNHDA and CDR2 SQIVND (reference sequence). Between the trimmed V and J ends, which lost 4 bases and 3 bases, there was a span of 15 bases. The V and J genes are TRBV19 and TRBJ1-1; D is perhaps TRBD1 (5 bases). Source material: PBMCs or T cells enriched from blood (not recorded which). The TCR comes from a man aged 45-60 years who had been exposed to COVID-19. The CDR3 is CASSTSKGAHTEAFF. In DNA, the CDR3 is TGTGCCAGTAGTACTTCAAAAGGGGCACACACTGAAGCTTTCTTT.